Detailed here is one T cell receptor (beta chain). The target antigen is unknown. This sample is part of a study of T cell responses to AZD1222 COVID-19 vaccine. In the study overall: Second-dose groups at about 4 or about 12 weeks were pooled. Study results and caveats: After two AZD1222 doses, spike-specific TCR breadth and depth rose versus day 0. None of the repertoires were sampled until the peak T cell response had passed. The donor cohort was predominantly white British with a female majority, and clonal diversity may have been underestimated.

Clones were read by immunoSEQ multiplex PCR, and TCRdb kept only the in-frame ones, dropping some. The data show about 97,000 clones, around 89% seen once. Germline V CDR1 and CDR2: LGHDT, YNNKEL (reference sequence). This CDR3 is built from 14 residues. The V gene lost 4 bases and the J gene lost 8 bases, with 17 bases spanning the gap. The chain uses TRBV3-1 (or the pseudogene TRBV3-2) and TRBJ1-2; a weak D match, TRBD1 (5 bases). The receptor was isolated from an adult in good health. Sequences were derived from peripheral blood, sampled on day 0 of AZD1222 vaccination. The CDR3: CASSRGESKGGYTF. CDR3 sequence (DNA): TGTGCCAGCAGCCGAGGGGAATCAAAGGGCGGCTACACCTTC.